The T cell receptor beta chain described here comes from a study of cytomegalovirus exposure and HLA in healthy donors. Study in general: A preliminary data release comprised around 85 million unique TCRs obtained from HLA-typed donors.

The CDR3 consists of 15 residues. Losses at the gene ends were 4 bases for V and 5 bases for J; bases not matched to a gene: 6. Germline V gives CDR1 SGHRS, CDR2 YFSETQ. Amplification used 60 Vbeta primers and 13 Jbeta primers. Sequencing was performed with immunoSEQ multiplex PCR; in TCRdb, only in-frame clones are kept and a portion is missing. This table holds nearly 110,000 clones, roughly 74% found once. The chain recombines TRBV5-1 with TRBJ2-2; 9 bases map to TRBD2. This TCR derives from a man between 40 and 49 years old in good health and CMV-seronegative. Specimen: PBMCs. CDR3 amino acids: CASSPGLARTGELFF. The CDR3 nucleotides read TGCGCCAGCAGCCCGGGACTAGCACGGACCGGGGAGCTGTTTTTT.